These T cell receptor beta chains were read from a single sample in a study of sequential checkpoint blockade in melanoma. Here immunoSEQ multiplex PCR was the method, and the copy in TCRdb shows in-frame clones only, minus some. Here the sample spans over 15,000 clones, approximately 70% being singletons. The sequences come from CD8+ T cells sorted from blood (inferred from file names), collected from a patient given nivolumab and ipilimumab in sequence. The receptors shown here come from a human donor with melanoma. Both conserved end residues are part of each CDR3. A D gene is named only where the DNA matches it firmly. Not all rows give a size; the values are once, few, many and, for expanded clones, a class.

v_call,d_call,j_call,clone_size,cdr3_aa
TRBV2,TRBD2,TRBJ2-2,-,CASSGRLAGVAGELFF
TRBV5-6,-,TRBJ2-7,few,CASSLHYNSYEQYF
TRBV27,-,TRBJ2-3,few,CASSLWQGTDTQYF
TRBV4-3,TRBD1,TRBJ2-1,few,CASSQLDRAYNEQFF
TRBV11-3,-,TRBJ1-1,once,CASSLAPTGGNTEAFF
TRBV5-8,TRBD1,TRBJ2-7,-,CASSLTGTGPYEQYF
TRBV27,TRBD1,TRBJ1-1,-,CASRHRQRTGMNTEAFF
TRBV9,TRBD2,TRBJ2-5,-,CASSVSGGGKETQYF
TRBV13,-,TRBJ2-7,-,CASSPRSAYYEQYF
TRBV7-9,-,TRBJ2-5,-,CASSPRQSTQETQYF
TRBV21-1,-,TRBJ2-7,-,CASSKRERGRNEQYF
TRBV5-1,TRBD1,TRBJ1-1,-,CASSDGQGSTEAFF
TRBV7-8,TRBD2,TRBJ2-3,few,CASSLPRAGGQEDTQYF
TRBV4-1,-,TRBJ2-7,once,CASSQDSQELYEQYF
TRBV9,TRBD2,TRBJ2-7,once,CASSLGSSGSYEQYF
TRBV6-5,TRBD1,TRBJ2-7,-,CASSTFQGAYEQYF
TRBV9,TRBD2,TRBJ2-1,-,CASSVDRAGGRNEQFF
TRBV6-5,-,TRBJ2-7,-,CASSPQGFADEQYF
TRBV6-5,-,TRBJ1-6,-,CASSLTANSPLHF
TRBV4-1,-,TRBJ2-7,-,CASSQGTAGKNEQYF
TRBV7-8,TRBD2,TRBJ2-1,few,CASSLWFSGRDVSDEQFF
TRBV5-3,-,TRBJ2-1,few,CAPLPGHSYNEQFF
TRBV9,TRBD1,TRBJ2-1,once,CASSSGGDNEQFF
TRBV9,-,TRBJ1-2,-,CASGDNGYTF
TRBV27,-,TRBJ2-5,-,CASSLSSAGESQYF
TRBV4-3,-,TRBJ2-2,-,CASSQEWPNTGELFF
TRBV27,TRBD1,TRBJ1-2,-,CASSDRGDYGYTF
TRBV7-2,-,TRBJ1-1,-,CASSSTVTEAFF
TRBV21-1,-,TRBJ2-2,few,CASSQGEDRDSGELFF
TRBV9,-,TRBJ1-4,once,CASSDSRSAATNEKLFF
TRBV11-2,TRBD2,TRBJ2-6,-,CASSLGGGGANVLTF
TRBV9,TRBD2,TRBJ2-1,-,CASSVGGLADNEQFF
TRBV7-9,-,TRBJ1-2,-,CASSPVGGQGNGYTF
TRBV4-3,-,TRBJ1-5,few,CASSHLLQGWNQPQHF
TRBV9,TRBD1,TRBJ2-3,once,CASGQGVRSTDTQYF
TRBV7-9,-,TRBJ2-5,-,CASSFSSGRQDQETQYF
TRBV19,TRBD1,TRBJ1-2,once,CASSIYSGTGENGYTF
TRBV4-1,-,TRBJ1-1,-,CASSHGVRETEAFF
TRBV7-3,TRBD2,TRBJ2-3,-,CASSLTAGETDTQYF
TRBV4-2,TRBD2,TRBJ2-1,-,CASSQVGAGGGDEQFF
TRBV4-3,TRBD1,TRBJ1-6,-,CASSQDWGDSNSPLHF
TRBV4-2,TRBD2,TRBJ2-7,few,CASSFPSGGSYEQYF
TRBV5-3,TRBD1,TRBJ1-1,-,CARSQGQGAGGDTEAFF
TRBV30,-,TRBJ2-2,-,CAWSVPGAGELFF
TRBV19,-,TRBJ1-5,-,CASSIYLLSNQPQHF
TRBV21-1,-,TRBJ2-4,-,CASSKPSEAGGHIQYF
TRBV2,TRBD2,TRBJ2-7,once,CASSELAGGRHEQYF
TRBV19,-,TRBJ2-5,-,CASSIGPEETQYF
TRBV2,TRBD2,TRBJ2-7,-,CASSESTSGGIEYDEQYF
TRBV25-1,-,TRBJ1-4,-,CASSEVLRGGYEKLFF
TRBV21-1,-,-,once,CASRREPYEQYF
TRBV9,TRBD2,TRBJ2-7,-,CASSVVDSGGYEQYF
TRBV7-2,TRBD2,TRBJ2-7,-,CASTEISGGGGEQYF
TRBV6-6,TRBD1,TRBJ2-6,-,CAIRQGVGSGANVLTF